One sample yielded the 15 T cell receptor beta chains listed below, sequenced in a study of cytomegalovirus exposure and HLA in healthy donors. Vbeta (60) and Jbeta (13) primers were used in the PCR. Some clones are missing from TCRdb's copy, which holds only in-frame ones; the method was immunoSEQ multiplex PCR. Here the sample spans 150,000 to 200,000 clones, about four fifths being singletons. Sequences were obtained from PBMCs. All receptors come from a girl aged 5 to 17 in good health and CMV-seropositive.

The CDR3 bases are TGTGCCAGCAGTTCCCCCTGGACTAGCGGGGGGTTCTACGAGCAGTACTTC. It specifies CASSSPWTSGGFYEQYF. The chain is built from TRBV28 and TRBJ2-7, with 14 bases lining up with TRBD2. Germline values: CDR1 MDHEN, CDR2 SYDVKM. The trim removed 4 bases at V and 3 bases at J, leaving 8 bases unmatched. The CDR3 has 17 residues.

CDR3 amino acids: CASSSPGQGTEKLFF. The DNA of the CDR3 is TGTGCCAGCAGTTCACCGGGACAGGGAACCGAAAAACTGTTTTTT. This chain links TRBV28 with TRBJ1-4; 9 bases agree with TRBD1. The germline V gene encodes CDR1 MDHEN and CDR2 SYDVKM. V was clipped by 4 bases and J by 8 bases; unmatched bases: 8. The CDR3 consists of 15 residues.

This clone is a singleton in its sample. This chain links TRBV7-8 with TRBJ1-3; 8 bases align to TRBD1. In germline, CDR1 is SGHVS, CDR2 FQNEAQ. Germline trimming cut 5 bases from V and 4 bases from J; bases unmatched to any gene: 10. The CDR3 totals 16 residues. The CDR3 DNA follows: TGTGCCAGCAGCCTGGACAGGGTCGTAGGGGGAAACACCATATATTTT. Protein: CASSLDRVVGGNTIYF.

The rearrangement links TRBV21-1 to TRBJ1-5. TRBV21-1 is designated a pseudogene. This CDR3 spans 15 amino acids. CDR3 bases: TGTGCCAGCAGCCCTCGGAGGTGCCGGGGTCAGCCCCAGCATTTT. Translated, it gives CASSPRRCRGQPQHF.

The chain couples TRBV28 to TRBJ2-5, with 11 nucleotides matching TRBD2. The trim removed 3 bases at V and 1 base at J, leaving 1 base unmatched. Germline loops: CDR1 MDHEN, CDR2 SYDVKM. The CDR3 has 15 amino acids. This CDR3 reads CASSLTSGVQETQYF. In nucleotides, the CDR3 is TGTGCCAGCAGTTTGACTAGCGGGGTCCAAGAGACCCAGTACTTC.

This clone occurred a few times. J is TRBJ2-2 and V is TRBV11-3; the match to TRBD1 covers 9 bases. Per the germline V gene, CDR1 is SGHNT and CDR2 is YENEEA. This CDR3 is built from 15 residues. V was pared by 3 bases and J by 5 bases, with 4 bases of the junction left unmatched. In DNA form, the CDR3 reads TGTGCCAGCAGCTTCGGGGACAGGGAAACCGGGGAGCTGTTTTTT. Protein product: CASSFGDRETGELFF.

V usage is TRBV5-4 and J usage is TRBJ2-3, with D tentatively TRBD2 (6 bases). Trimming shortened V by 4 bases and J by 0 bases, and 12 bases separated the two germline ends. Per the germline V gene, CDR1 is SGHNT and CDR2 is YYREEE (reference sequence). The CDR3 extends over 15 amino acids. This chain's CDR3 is CASSPLSGSTDTQYF. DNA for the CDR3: TGTGCCAGCAGCCCTTTGAGCGGGAGCACAGATACGCAGTATTTT. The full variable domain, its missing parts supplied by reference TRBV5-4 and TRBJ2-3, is ETGVTQSPTHLIKTRGQQVTLRCSSQSGHNTVSWYQQALGQGPQFIFQYYREEENGRGNFPPRFSGLQFPNYSSELNVNALELDDSALYLCASSPLSGSTDTQYFGPGTRLTVL.

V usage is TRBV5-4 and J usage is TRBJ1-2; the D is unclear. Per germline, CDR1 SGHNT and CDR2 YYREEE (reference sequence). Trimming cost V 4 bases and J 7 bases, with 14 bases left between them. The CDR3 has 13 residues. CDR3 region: CASSQTFTFGYTF. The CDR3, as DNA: TGTGCCAGCAGCCAGACATTTACGTTTGGCTACACCTTC.

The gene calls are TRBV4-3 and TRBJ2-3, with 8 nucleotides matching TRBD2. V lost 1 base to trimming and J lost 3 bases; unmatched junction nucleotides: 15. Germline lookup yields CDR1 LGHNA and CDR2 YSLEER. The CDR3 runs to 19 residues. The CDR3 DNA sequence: TGCGCCAGCAGCCAAGTTTCGAGTTCGGGACTAGTCAGAACAGATACGCAGTATTTT. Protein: CASSQVSSSGLVRTDTQYF.

The CDR3 loop is CASTHLVGGGGTEAFF. The CDR3, as DNA: TGTGCCAGCACCCACCTCGTGGGTGGTGGAGGCACTGAAGCTTTCTTT. The V and J genes are TRBV27 and TRBJ1-1; D is undetermined. The CDR3 runs to 16 residues. Between the trimmed V and J ends, which lost 7 bases and 4 bases, there was a span of 22 bases. Germline lookup yields CDR1 MNHEY and CDR2 SMNVEV (reference sequence).

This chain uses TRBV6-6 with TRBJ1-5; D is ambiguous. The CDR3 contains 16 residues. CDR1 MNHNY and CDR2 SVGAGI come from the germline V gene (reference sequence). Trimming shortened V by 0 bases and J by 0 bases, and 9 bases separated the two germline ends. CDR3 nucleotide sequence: TGTGCCAGCAGTTACTCCGGTCTCTATAGCAATCAGCCCCAGCATTTT. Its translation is CASSYSGLYSNQPQHF.

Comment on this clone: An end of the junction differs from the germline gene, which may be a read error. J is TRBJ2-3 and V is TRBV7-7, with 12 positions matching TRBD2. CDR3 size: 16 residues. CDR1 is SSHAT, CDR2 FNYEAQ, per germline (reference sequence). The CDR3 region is CASSLGLAGSTDTQYF. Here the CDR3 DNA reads TGTGCTAGCAGCTTAGGACTAGCGGGGAGCACAGATACGCAGTATTTT.

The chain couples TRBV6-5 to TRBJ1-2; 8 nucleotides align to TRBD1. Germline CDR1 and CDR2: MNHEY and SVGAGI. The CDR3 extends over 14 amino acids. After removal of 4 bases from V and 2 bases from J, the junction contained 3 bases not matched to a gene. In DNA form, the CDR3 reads TGTGCCAGCAGTTTCCGGACAGGGAACTATGGCTACACCTTC. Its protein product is CASSFRTGNYGYTF.

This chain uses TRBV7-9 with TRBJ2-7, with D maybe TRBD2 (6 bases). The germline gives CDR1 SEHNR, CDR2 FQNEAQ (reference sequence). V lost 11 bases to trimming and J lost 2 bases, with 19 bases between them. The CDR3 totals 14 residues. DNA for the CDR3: TGTGCCGGAGAGCGGAGGGGAGATACCTACGAGCAGTACTTC. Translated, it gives CAGERRGDTYEQYF. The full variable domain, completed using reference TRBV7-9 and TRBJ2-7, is DTGVSQNPRHKITKRGQNVTFRCDPISEHNRLYWYRQTLGQGPEFLTYFQNEAQLEKSRLLSDRFSAERPKGSFSTLEIQRTEQGDSAMYLCAGERRGDTYEQYFGPGTRLTVT.

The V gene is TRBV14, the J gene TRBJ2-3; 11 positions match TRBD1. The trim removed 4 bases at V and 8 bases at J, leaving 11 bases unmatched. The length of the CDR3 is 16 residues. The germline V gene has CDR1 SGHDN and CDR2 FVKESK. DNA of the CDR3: TGTGCCAGCAGCCGATCCCGGGACAGGGGGTTGGGTACGCAGTATTTT. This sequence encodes CASSRSRDRGLGTQYF.